This T cell receptor (beta chain) derives from a study of blood T cell repertoires in COVID-19. In the study's own analysis: Amplification of reference gene primers provided the estimated nucleated cell counts. The method was immunoSEQ multiplex PCR; TCRdb's version includes in-frame clones alone and lacks a portion of them. For V, J and clone size, that table is used; D and trimming come from the DNA. The sample holds 150,000 or so clones, around four fifths seen once. Germline assignment: CDR1 GTSNPN and CDR2 SVGIG (reference sequence). Trimming took off 5 bases at V and 4 bases at J, with 12 bases between the two ends. This CDR3 spans 14 amino acids. Cohort 3 recovered donors had two negative PCRs, clearance, or symptom resolution.

The receptor was isolated from a woman aged 45-65 years who had recovered from COVID-19. V gene TRBV30 combines with J gene TRBJ1-6, with D maybe TRBD1 (6 bases). Material: PBMCs or T cells enriched from blood (not recorded which). The CDR3 DNA reads TGTGCCTGGGGGCCAGGGACATATAATTCACCCCTCCACTTT. Translated, it gives CAWGPGTYNSPLHF.